This T cell receptor (beta chain) was obtained from a study of blood T cell repertoires in COVID-19. Study-level information: T cells, B-cell-depleted T cells, or PBMCs provided the cDNA or gDNA that served as material.

The length of the CDR3 is 17 residues. V was trimmed by 0 bases and J by 0 bases, leaving 12 bases between them. Germline V lookup: CDR1 KGHSY, CDR2 FQNENV. Authors' methods: Reference gene primer amplification yielded estimated nucleated cell counts. TCRdb's copy holds only in-frame clones and misses some; the assay was immunoSEQ multiplex PCR. V and J calls and clone size are those listed in that table; D and trimming were worked out from the DNA. The data show 150,000 or so clones, around 80% seen once. The sequencing sample was made of peripheral blood. This rearrangement joins TRBV16 to TRBJ1-3, with D perhaps TRBD1 (5 bases). The source is a human donor with acute or convalescent COVID-19. The donor label of this sample is uncertain. As DNA, the CDR3 is TGTGCCAGCAGCCAATCGAGGTCGGGGGGCTCTGGAAACACCATATATTTT. Amino acids: CASSQSRSGGSGNTIYF.